This TCR beta chain is from a study of shared clonotypes between healthy human individuals. As for the study in general: Donors had three CD4 naive, three CD4 memory, two CD8 naive and one CD8 memory plate apiece. Study-wide results and limits: Donors were few, which limited the genetic and exposure-history diversity represented. With a handful of donors compared, approximately 5% of naive CD4 clonotypes were shared.

Sequenced by immunoSEQ multiplex PCR; TCRdb stores in-frame clones only, minus some. In the table there are roughly 700,000 clones, about 74% of which are singletons. Unmatched junction bases numbered 12, after V lost 0 bases and J lost 1 base. The CDR3 contains 19 residues. Germline CDR1 reads SGHDT; CDR2 reads YYEEEE. Turning to this clone: Antigen: not known.

The rearrangement uses TRBV5-6 and TRBJ2-4; TRBD1 matches 8 bases. Sequencing used memory CD4+ T cells sorted from blood. Described subset: CD45RA-negative fraction. The TCR comes from a woman aged 25 to 39 in good health. The CDR3 protein is CASSLGGLGQGLAKNIQYF. CDR3 nucleotides: TGTGCCAGCAGCTTGGGGGGTTTAGGACAGGGACTGGCCAAAAACATTCAGTACTTC.